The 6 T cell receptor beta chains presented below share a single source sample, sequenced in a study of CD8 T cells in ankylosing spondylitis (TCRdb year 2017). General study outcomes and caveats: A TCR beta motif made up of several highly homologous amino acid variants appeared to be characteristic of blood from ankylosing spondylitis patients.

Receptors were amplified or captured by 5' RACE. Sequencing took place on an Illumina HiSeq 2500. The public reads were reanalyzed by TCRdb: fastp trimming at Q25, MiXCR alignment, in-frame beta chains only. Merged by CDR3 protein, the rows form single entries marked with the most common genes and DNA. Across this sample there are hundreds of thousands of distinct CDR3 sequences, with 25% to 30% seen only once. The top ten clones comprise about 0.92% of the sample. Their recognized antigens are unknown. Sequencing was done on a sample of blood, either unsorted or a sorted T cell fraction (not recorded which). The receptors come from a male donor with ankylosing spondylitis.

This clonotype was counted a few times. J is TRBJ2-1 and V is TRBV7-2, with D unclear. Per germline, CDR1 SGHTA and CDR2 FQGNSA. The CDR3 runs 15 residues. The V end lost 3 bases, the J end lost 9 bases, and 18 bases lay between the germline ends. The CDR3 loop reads CASSLFLISDGEQFF. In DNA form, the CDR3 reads TGTGCCAGCAGCTTGTTTCTCATATCCGACGGTGAGCAGTTCTTC.

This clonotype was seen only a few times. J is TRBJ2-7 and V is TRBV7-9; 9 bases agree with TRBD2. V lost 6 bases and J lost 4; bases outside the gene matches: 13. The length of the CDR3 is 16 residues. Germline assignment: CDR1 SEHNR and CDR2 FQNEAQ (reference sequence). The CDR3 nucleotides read TGTGCCAGCAGTCCCCCCCTAGCGGGACTTCCATACGAGCAGTACGTC. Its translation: CASSPPLAGLPYEQYV.

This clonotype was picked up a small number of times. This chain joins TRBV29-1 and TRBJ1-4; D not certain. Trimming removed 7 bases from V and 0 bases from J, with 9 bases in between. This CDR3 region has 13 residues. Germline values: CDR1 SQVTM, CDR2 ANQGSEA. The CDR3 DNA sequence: TGCAGCGCTAAAGTAGCAACTAATGAAAAACTGTTTTTT. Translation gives CSAKVATNEKLFF. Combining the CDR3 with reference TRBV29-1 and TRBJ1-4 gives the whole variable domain SAVISQKPSRDICQRGTSLTIQCQVDSQVTMMFWYRQQPGQSLTLIATANQGSEATYESGFVIDKFPISRPNLTFSTLTVSNMSPEDSSIYLCSAKVATNEKLFFGSGTQLSVL.

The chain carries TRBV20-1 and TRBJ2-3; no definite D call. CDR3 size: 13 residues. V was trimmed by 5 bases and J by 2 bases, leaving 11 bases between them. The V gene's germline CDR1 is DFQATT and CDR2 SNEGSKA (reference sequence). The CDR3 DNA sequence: TGCAGTGCTCCCGCCCGTTACACAGATACGCAGTATTTT. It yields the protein CSAPARYTDTQYF.

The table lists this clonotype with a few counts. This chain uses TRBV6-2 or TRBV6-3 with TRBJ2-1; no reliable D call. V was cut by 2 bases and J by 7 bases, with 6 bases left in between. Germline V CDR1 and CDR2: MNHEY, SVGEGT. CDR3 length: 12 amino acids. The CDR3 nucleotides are TGTGCCAGCAGTTACCAGCTTAATGAGCAGTTCTTC. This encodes CASSYQLNEQFF.

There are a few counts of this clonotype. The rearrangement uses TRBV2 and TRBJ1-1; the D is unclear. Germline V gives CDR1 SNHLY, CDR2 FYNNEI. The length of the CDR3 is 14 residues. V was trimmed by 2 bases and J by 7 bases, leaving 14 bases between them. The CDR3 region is CASSEKGYTVEAFF. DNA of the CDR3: TGTGCCAGCAGTGAAAAAGGGTACACCGTTGAAGCTTTCTTT. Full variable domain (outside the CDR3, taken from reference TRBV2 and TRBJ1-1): EPEVTQTPSHQVTQMGQEVILRCVPISNHLYFYWYRQILGQKVEFLVSFYNNEISEKSEIFDDQFSVERPDGSNFTLKIRSTKLEDSAMYFCASSEKGYTVEAFFGQGTRLTVV.